The 7 T cell receptor beta chains reported below all come from one sample, sequenced in a study of cytomegalovirus exposure and HLA in healthy donors. It was with 60 Vbeta and 13 Jbeta primers that the PCR ran. The method was immunoSEQ multiplex PCR; TCRdb's version includes in-frame clones alone and lacks a portion of them. The table records about 110,000 clones, 74% of them present only once. Sequencing was carried out using PBMCs. The receptor set was obtained from a man aged 50-59 years in good health and CMV-seropositive.

The chain is built from TRBV6-1 and TRBJ1-6; D gene uncertain. This CDR3 spans 13 amino acids. Trimming removed 4 bases at V and 4 bases at J, with 5 bases between. CDR1 is MNHNS and CDR2 is SASEGT in the germline V gene. CDR3 protein: CASSGRYNSPLHF. The CDR3 nucleotides read TGTGCCAGCAGTGGTCGTTATAATTCACCCCTCCACTTT.

The V gene is TRBV10-1, the J gene TRBJ2-4, with D possibly being TRBD1 (5 bases). Germline CDR1 is WNHNN and CDR2 is SYGVQD (reference sequence). This CDR3 region has 17 residues. Trimming took off 4 bases at V and 3 bases at J, with 19 bases between the two ends. CDR3 DNA sequence: TGCGCCAGCAGTGTTGGGTTAGAAAATAGGGGCAAAAACATTCAGTACTTC. This gives the protein CASSVGLENRGKNIQYF.

A few counts support this clone. The chain combines TRBV30 with TRBJ2-5; D perhaps matches TRBD2 (5 bases). The last part of the DNA fits TRBJ2-7 better; the J call may be wrong. The germline V gene encodes CDR1 GTSNPN and CDR2 SVGIG (reference sequence). This CDR3 has 13 amino acids. The CDR3 DNA sequence: TGTGCCTGGACCGCAGGAGGATCCTACGAGCAGTACTTC. Amino acid sequence: CAWTAGGSYEQYF.

This chain uses TRBV6-1 with TRBJ1-5, with D possibly matching TRBD1 (5 bases). Looked up from germline, CDR1 is MNHNS and CDR2 is SASEGT. With 4 bases removed from V and 3 bases from J, the gap between germline ends came to 10 bases. The CDR3 length is 14 residues. This CDR3 is CASSVIGDNQPQHF. CDR3 in DNA: TGTGCCAGCAGTGTGATAGGGGACAATCAGCCCCAGCATTTT.

The chain combines TRBV6-5 with TRBJ1-1, with D tentatively TRBD1 (6 bases). Trimming took off 5 bases at V and 10 bases at J, with 20 bases between the two ends. Germline CDR1 and CDR2: MNHEY and SVGAGI. This CDR3 spans 14 amino acids. The CDR3 sequence is CASSPPAGTGSAFF. The CDR3 coding sequence is TGTGCCAGCAGTCCCCCCGCCGGCACAGGGTCAGCTTTCTTT.

The V and J genes are TRBV15 and TRBJ2-5; D not certain. The CDR3 is 13 residues long. CDR1 is LNHNV and CDR2 is YYDKDF in the germline V gene (reference sequence). Trimming stripped 1 base from V and 8 bases from J, with 11 bases between. In nucleotides, the CDR3 is TGTGCCACCAGCAGAGGAGCGTATAGAACCCAGTACTTC. Protein product: CATSRGAYRTQYF.

The gene calls are TRBV28 and TRBJ1-3; D remains ambiguous. CDR3 size: 16 residues. The germline gives CDR1 MDHEN, CDR2 SYDVKM. V lost 6 bases and J 0 bases, leaving 15 bases between the germline ends. The CDR3 DNA sequence: TGTGCCAGCAGCCGCGGCATGTCCGCCTCTGGAAACACCATATATTTT. Translating gives CASSRGMSASGNTIYF.